This is a list of T cell receptor beta chains from one sample in a study of shared clonotypes between healthy human individuals. The protocol was immunoSEQ multiplex PCR, while the TCRdb copy is restricted to in-frame clones and leaves out a portion. The sample contains 2 million to 2.5 million clones, approximately 95% of which appear only once. Specimen: naive CD4+ T cells from PBMCs. All receptors come from a man between 18 and 35 years old in good health. Some clones in this sample may be carry-over from other donors' samples. The CDR3 runs from the conserved cysteine through the conserved F or W. Each record gives: J gene, D gene, CDR3 length, V gene, CDR3 DNA, CDR3 protein. The D gene is left open where the match is weak.

J gene: TRBJ2-2; D gene: -; CDR3 length: 16; V gene: TRBV25-1; CDR3 DNA: TGTGCCAGCAGTGAGTTCCGGGCCTCTAACACCGGGGAGCTGTTTTTT; CDR3 protein: CASSEFRASNTGELFF
J gene: TRBJ2-4; D gene: TRBD2; CDR3 length: 16; V gene: TRBV28; CDR3 DNA: TGTGCCAGCAGGGGACTAGCGGGATCGAAAGCAGACATTCAGTACTTC; CDR3 protein: CASRGLAGSKADIQYF
J gene: TRBJ1-1; D gene: -; CDR3 length: 14; V gene: TRBV28; CDR3 DNA: TGTGCCAGCAAAGACCCGTTCATGAACACTGAAGCTTTCTTT; CDR3 protein: CASKDPFMNTEAFF
J gene: TRBJ2-7; D gene: -; CDR3 length: 13; V gene: TRBV30; CDR3 DNA: TGTGCCTGGAGTCCCCCGCCCCTCTACGAGCAGTACTTC; CDR3 protein: CAWSPPPLYEQYF
J gene: TRBJ2-2; D gene: -; CDR3 length: 14; V gene: TRBV6-5; CDR3 DNA: TGTGCCAGCAGTTACTTGCCGTGGACCGGGGAGCTGTTTTTT; CDR3 protein: CASSYLPWTGELFF
J gene: TRBJ2-3; D gene: TRBD1; CDR3 length: 17; V gene: TRBV25-1; CDR3 DNA: TGTGCCAGCAGTGAAGGAACAGGGGTTCGTAGGAAAGATACGCAGTATTTT; CDR3 protein: CASSEGTGVRRKDTQYF
J gene: TRBJ2-7; D gene: TRBD1; CDR3 length: 14; V gene: TRBV2; CDR3 DNA: TGTGCCAGCAGGATGGGGGACAGGGCTTACGAGCAGTACTTC; CDR3 protein: CASRMGDRAYEQYF
J gene: TRBJ1-4; D gene: TRBD1; CDR3 length: 14; V gene: TRBV5-4; CDR3 DNA: TGTGCCGCGAACACCAGGGGGGGTAATGAAAAACTGTTTTTT; CDR3 protein: CAANTRGGNEKLFF
J gene: TRBJ2-5; D gene: -; CDR3 length: 13; V gene: TRBV5-5; CDR3 DNA: TGTGCCAGCAGGTCACCCTTAGCGGAGACCCAGTACTTC; CDR3 protein: CASRSPLAETQYF
J gene: TRBJ2-6; D gene: TRBD2; CDR3 length: 14; V gene: TRBV29-1; CDR3 DNA: TGCAGCGTCATCGGGGGGGTTGGGGCCAACGTCCTGACTTTC; CDR3 protein: CSVIGGVGANVLTF
J gene: TRBJ2-2; D gene: TRBD1; CDR3 length: 15; V gene: TRBV28; CDR3 DNA: TGTGCCAGCCATCCCGGGACAGGGAACACCGGGGAGCTGTTTTTT; CDR3 protein: CASHPGTGNTGELFF
J gene: TRBJ1-2; D gene: TRBD1; CDR3 length: 18; V gene: TRBV4-1; CDR3 DNA: TGCGCCAGCAGCCGGAGGGAACAGGGGGCGACGGGAGGGAAAGGCTACACCTTC; CDR3 protein: CASSRREQGATGGKGYTF
J gene: TRBJ2-1; D gene: TRBD2; CDR3 length: 14; V gene: TRBV5-1; CDR3 DNA: TGCGCCAGCAGCCCTCTAGCGGGATCCCCCGAGGGGTTCTTC; CDR3 protein: CASSPLAGSPEGFF
J gene: TRBJ2-5; D gene: -; CDR3 length: 13; V gene: TRBV5-1; CDR3 DNA: TGCGCCAGCAGCACGGCGGCTAAAGAGACCCAGTACTTC; CDR3 protein: CASSTAAKETQYF
J gene: TRBJ2-7; D gene: -; CDR3 length: 17; V gene: TRBV11-1; CDR3 DNA: TGTGCCAGCAGCTTAGGTTCGGTTTTGGGCCTAACCTACGAGCAGTACTTC; CDR3 protein: CASSLGSVLGLTYEQYF
J gene: TRBJ2-5; D gene: -; CDR3 length: 15; V gene: TRBV5-1; CDR3 DNA: TGCGCCAGCAGCCCATCCCCAGCCGGCCAAGAGACCCAGTACTTC; CDR3 protein: CASSPSPAGQETQYF
J gene: TRBJ1-2; D gene: -; CDR3 length: 14; V gene: TRBV28; CDR3 DNA: TGTGCCAGCAGATTGCAGGGAGGAGAGGATGGCTACACCTTC; CDR3 protein: CASRLQGGEDGYTF
J gene: TRBJ2-6; D gene: -; CDR3 length: 15; V gene: TRBV27; CDR3 DNA: TGTGCCAGCAGTAACGGGGAATCCGGGGCCAACGTCCTGACTTTC; CDR3 protein: CASSNGESGANVLTF
J gene: TRBJ1-1; D gene: -; CDR3 length: 15; V gene: TRBV18; CDR3 DNA: TGTGCCAGCTCTCGCCCCGGGACACTGAACACTGAAGCTTTCTTT; CDR3 protein: CASSRPGTLNTEAFF
J gene: TRBJ1-4; D gene: -; CDR3 length: 16; V gene: TRBV13; CDR3 DNA: TGTGCCAGCAGCTCGAACCCGGGCACAACTAATGAAAAACTGTTTTTT; CDR3 protein: CASSSNPGTTNEKLFF
J gene: TRBJ1-5; D gene: -; CDR3 length: 13; V gene: TRBV6-5; CDR3 DNA: TGTGCCAGCAGCCGGGATTCGGGCCAGCCCCAGCATTTT; CDR3 protein: CASSRDSGQPQHF
J gene: TRBJ1-1; D gene: -; CDR3 length: 14; V gene: TRBV29-1; CDR3 DNA: TGCAGCGCACCTGTTGGGACATTGAACACTGAAGCTTTCTTT; CDR3 protein: CSAPVGTLNTEAFF